This passage covers 26 T cell receptor beta chains from one sample sequenced in a study of T cell responses to AZD1222 COVID-19 vaccine. This table comes from immunoSEQ multiplex PCR, and its TCRdb copy is limited to in-frame clones, with some not included. Of around 100,000 clones listed, 92% were seen once; the top ten hold about 1.2%. Sequenced here: peripheral blood, sampled on day 0 of AZD1222 vaccination. The receptors originated from an adult in good health.

The chain couples TRBV21-1 to TRBJ1-3; the table's D gene call, TRBD1, was not cross checked with the DNA. TRBV21-1 is listed as a pseudogene. This CDR3 has 16 amino acids. This CDR3 reads CASGGQVSASGNTIYF. CDR3 nucleotides: TGTGCCAGCGGCGGACAGGTGTCCGCCTCTGGAAACACCATATATTTT.

The rearrangement uses TRBV6-1 and TRBJ1-2; TRBD1 is a possible D gene (6 bases). Trimming stripped 3 bases from V and 2 bases from J, with 16 bases between. CDR1 and CDR2 (germline): MNHNS, SASEGT. This CDR3 is built from 16 residues. CDR3 bases: TGTGCCAGCAGTGACGCCCTCCGACAGGAAAACTATGGCTACACCTTC. This translates into CASSDALRQENYGYTF.

This chain links TRBV30 with TRBJ2-7; D perhaps matches TRBD1 (6 bases). CDR3 length: 12 amino acids. The ends were cut back, 8 bases at V and 3 bases at J, with 14 bases in the middle. Looked up from germline, CDR1 is GTSNPN and CDR2 is SVGIG (reference sequence). The CDR3 reads CAHGTSFYEQYF. The CDR3, as DNA: TGTGCCCACGGGACATCGTTCTACGAGCAGTACTTC. Together with reference TRBV30 and TRBJ2-7, the CDR3 gives the full variable domain: SQTIHQWPATLVQPVGSPLSLECTVEGTSNPNLYWYRQAAGRGLQLLFYSVGIGQISSEVPQNLSASRPQDRQFILSSKKLLLSDSGFYLCAHGTSFYEQYFGPGTRLTVT.

This chain links TRBV10-3 with TRBJ1-5; D is unresolved. Trimming stripped 2 bases from V and 7 bases from J, with 6 bases between. Germline loops: CDR1 ENHRY, CDR2 SYGVKD. This CDR3 has 12 amino acids. The CDR3 protein is CAISEVEQPQHF. CDR3 bases: TGTGCCATCAGTGAGGTGGAACAGCCCCAGCATTTT.

The J gene is TRBJ1-2, the V gene TRBV19; possible D gene TRBD1, 5 bases. Trimming shortened V by 3 bases and J by 5 bases, and 16 bases separated the two germline ends. Germline V CDR1 and CDR2: LNHDA, SQIVND (reference sequence). This CDR3 contains 15 residues. CDR3 protein: CASSIWTQGLYGYTF. CDR3 nucleotides: TGTGCCAGTAGTATTTGGACACAAGGACTATATGGCTACACCTTC.

The chain recombines TRBV12-3 or TRBV12-4 with TRBJ1-1, with D unresolved. CDR3 size: 13 residues. Trimming pared 6 bases from V and 1 base from J, leaving 9 bases between. This CDR3 is CASSPRENTEAFF. CDR3 in DNA: TGTGCCAGCAGCCCGAGGGAGAACACTGAAGCTTTCTTT.

This chain joins TRBV27 and TRBJ1-6; D uncertain. There are 14 residues in the CDR3. V lost 4 bases, J lost 7 bases, and 11 bases lay in between. The V gene's germline CDR1 is MNHEY and CDR2 SMNVEV (reference sequence). CDR3 DNA: TGTGCCAGCAGTTCAAGAGGGCAAAATTCACCCCTCCACTTT. The encoded protein is CASSSRGQNSPLHF.

The gene calls are TRBV2 and TRBJ1-1; D not resolved. The CDR3 is 14 residues long. Trimming took off 2 bases at V and 1 base at J, with 8 bases between the two ends. CDR1 is SNHLY, CDR2 FYNNEI, per germline. CDR3: CASSELGRNTEAFF. The CDR3 DNA reads TGTGCCAGCAGTGAATTAGGCCGGAACACTGAAGCTTTCTTT.

This chain connects TRBV30 to TRBJ2-5; no definite D call. Trimming stripped 3 bases from V and 7 bases from J, with 15 bases between. This CDR3 is 13 amino acids long. Germline lookup yields CDR1 GTSNPN and CDR2 SVGIG (reference sequence). CDR3 amino acids: CAWRETQKGTQYF. CDR3 DNA: TGTGCCTGGAGGGAGACCCAAAAGGGGACCCAGTACTTC.

The count of this clone is one. The CDR3 nucleotides read TGTGCCAGCAGCCAGGGCGGACCCCGGCATCAGCCCCAGCATTTT. Translation gives CASSQGGPRHQPQHF. The chain uses TRBV4-2 and TRBJ1-5; D uncertain. V was trimmed by 3 bases and J by 5 bases, leaving 14 bases between them. Germline loops: CDR1 LGHNA, CDR2 YNFKEQ. This CDR3 has 15 residues.

This rearrangement joins TRBV6-5 to TRBJ1-5; D not resolved. V was shortened by 6 bases and J by 9 bases, with 9 bases between the two germline ends. CDR1 MNHEY and CDR2 SVGAGI come from the germline V gene. CDR3 length: 11 amino acids. CDR3 sequence reads: CASRHLGPQHF. The CDR3 DNA sequence: TGTGCCAGCAGACACCTGGGGCCCCAGCATTTT.

This chain links TRBV5-6 with TRBJ1-3; possible D gene TRBD1, 5 bases. Germline V gene lookup returns CDR1 SGHDT and CDR2 YYEEEE. The V gene lost 4 bases and the J gene lost 0 bases, with 14 bases spanning the gap. CDR3 length: 16 residues. CDR3 loop: CASSRDGGPSGNTIYF. The CDR3 DNA reads as TGTGCCAGCAGCCGGGACGGAGGGCCCTCTGGAAACACCATATATTTT.

The CDR3: CASSIQQGYYGYTF. Here the CDR3 DNA reads TGTGCCAGCAGCATCCAACAGGGTTACTATGGCTACACCTTC. The V call is TRBV13, the J call TRBJ1-2; D possibly corresponds to TRBD1 (6 bases). The CDR3 contains 14 residues. Trimming left V 5 bases short and J 3 bases short, with 13 bases between. Germline CDR1 reads PRHDT; CDR2 reads FYEKMQ (reference sequence). Full variable domain (rest looked up from reference TRBV13 and TRBJ1-2): AAGVIQSPRHLIKEKRETATLKCYPIPRHDTVYWYQQGPGQDPQFLISFYEKMQSDKGSIPDRFSAQQFSDYHSELNMSSLELGDSALYFCASSIQQGYYGYTFGSGTRLTVV.

The J gene is TRBJ2-2, the V gene TRBV18; D is ambiguous. Germline V CDR1 and CDR2: KGHSH, LQKENI. Trimming took off 7 bases at V and 4 bases at J, with 16 bases between the two ends. The CDR3 is 15 residues long. The CDR3 DNA is TGTGCCAGCTGCCGATACGAGAGACCCACCGGGGAGCTGTTTTTT. It specifies CASCRYERPTGELFF.

The sample holds a few counts of this clone. This rearrangement joins TRBV23-1 to TRBJ1-1; maybe TRBD1 (5 bases). TRBV23-1 is an ORF for which the function is uncertain. The CDR3 contains 17 residues. Trimming removed 0 bases at V and 4 bases at J, with 18 bases between. The CDR3 bases are TGCGCCAGCAGTCAATCGGTAGCTCAAGTGGGGCCCACTGAAGCTTTCTTT. It codes for CASSQSVAQVGPTEAFF.

The chain links TRBV18 to TRBJ2-3, with 7 bases lining up with TRBD1. The trim removed 2 bases at V and 1 base at J, leaving 3 bases unmatched. The germline gives CDR1 KGHSH, CDR2 LQKENI. The CDR3 contains 15 residues. The CDR3 coding sequence is TGTGCCAGCTCACCAGACAGGGAACGCACAGATACGCAGTATTTT. As protein: CASSPDRERTDTQYF.

This chain joins TRBV18 and TRBJ1-1; D gene unclear. Trimming left V 1 base short and J 1 base short, with 7 bases between. The germline CDR1 and CDR2 sequences are KGHSH and LQKENI. The length of the CDR3 is 14 residues. The CDR3 is CASSPRSENTEAFF. CDR3 in DNA: TGTGCCAGCTCACCACGATCCGAGAACACTGAAGCTTTCTTT.

The chain joins TRBV29-1 to TRBJ2-1; tentatively, D is TRBD1 or TRBD2 (5 bases each). This CDR3 region has 13 residues. CDR1 and CDR2 (germline): SQVTM, ANQGSEA. The V and J ends lost 7 bases and 6 bases respectively, with 16 bases between them. CDR3 nucleotides: TGCAGCGGAACAGGACTGCTTACCAATGAGCAGTTCTTC. It encodes CSGTGLLTNEQFF.

The chain recombines TRBV29-1 with TRBJ1-2, with D perhaps TRBD1 (5 bases). The V and J ends lost 4 bases and 5 bases respectively, with 14 bases between them. This CDR3 is 13 amino acids long. Per germline, CDR1 SQVTM and CDR2 ANQGSEA. The CDR3 loop is CSVGSREGYGYTF. In DNA form, the CDR3 reads TGCAGCGTTGGCTCCAGGGAAGGGTATGGCTACACCTTC. Combining the CDR3 with reference TRBV29-1 and TRBJ1-2 gives the whole variable domain SAVISQKPSRDICQRGTSLTIQCQVDSQVTMMFWYRQQPGQSLTLIATANQGSEATYESGFVIDKFPISRPNLTFSTLTVSNMSPEDSSIYLCSVGSREGYGYTFGSGTRLTVV.

The genes are TRBV12-3 or TRBV12-4 and TRBJ2-7; D unclear. This CDR3 has 12 amino acids. The ends were cut back, 5 bases at V and 4 bases at J, with 9 bases in the middle. DNA of the CDR3: TGTGCCAGCAGTCCGCCTGGGTACGAGCAGTACTTC. This codes for CASSPPGYEQYF.

The CDR3 region is CASSYAGNEQFF. The DNA of the CDR3 is TGTGCCAGCAGTTACGCAGGGAATGAGCAGTTCTTC. The chain has TRBV6-2 or TRBV6-3 and TRBJ2-1; tentatively, D is TRBD1 (5 bases). The V end lost 2 bases, the J end lost 7 bases, and 6 bases lay between the germline ends. This CDR3 has 12 amino acids. The germline V gene has CDR1 MNHEY and CDR2 SVGEGT.

The chain uses TRBV12-3 or TRBV12-4 and TRBJ1-6; D is perhaps TRBD1 (5 bases). V was cut by 5 bases and J by 7 bases, with 9 bases left in between. The CDR3 consists of 13 residues. The CDR3 loop reads CASSLTGNSPLHF. CDR3 DNA: TGTGCCAGCAGTCTTACAGGAAATTCACCCCTCCACTTT.

This clone is a singleton in its sample. The rearrangement joins TRBV5-1 to TRBJ2-3, with D unresolved. Germline assignment: CDR1 SGHRS and CDR2 YFSETQ. This CDR3 is built from 14 residues. Trimming cost V 1 base and J 0 bases, with 6 bases left between them. The CDR3 here is CASSLSPSTDTQYF. CDR3 nucleotides: TGCGCCAGCAGCTTGTCCCCGAGCACAGATACGCAGTATTTT.

This chain joins TRBV11-2 and TRBJ2-4; D unresolved. This CDR3 is built from 14 residues. CDR1 and CDR2 (germline): SGHAT, FQNNGV. V lost 4 bases, J lost 0 bases, and 7 bases lay in between. The CDR3 is CASSSRLAKNIQYF. The CDR3 DNA reads as TGTGCCAGCAGCTCAAGATTAGCCAAAAACATTCAGTACTTC.

With respect to this clone: Sequence at one end of the junction differs from germline and may be a read error. The rearrangement joins TRBV10-3 to TRBJ1-1, with TRBD1 identical over 7 bases. This CDR3 contains 12 residues. Looked up from germline, CDR1 is ENHRY and CDR2 is SYGVKD. CDR3 region: CAISWTGSDAFF. The CDR3 nucleotides read TGTGCCATCAGCTGGACAGGATCTGACGCTTTCTTT.

This chain joins TRBV7-8 and TRBJ2-3; weak D call: TRBD2 (6 bases). The CDR3 has 14 residues. The germline V gene encodes CDR1 SGHVS and CDR2 FQNEAQ. V shed 5 bases and J shed 0 bases, with 9 bases lying between them. Written as DNA, the CDR3 is TGTGCCAGCAGCCCAGGGACTAGCACAGATACGCAGTATTTT. This sequence encodes CASSPGTSTDTQYF.